These T cell receptor beta chains were read from a single sample in a study of blood T cells in healthy people across ages. One entry per CDR3 protein results from TCRdb running MiXCR on the 5' RACE reads. The sample records 720,000 or so distinct CDR3 sequences, roughly 41% being singletons. Source material: blood. Source of these receptors: an elderly man in good health. Each CDR3 is given with its conserved first and last residue. D genes are given only for firm matches. Expanded clones get a size class; other rows say once, few or many, or leave the size out.

j_gene: TRBJ2-6; d_gene: .; v_gene: TRBV27; abundance: .; CDR3nt: TGTGCCAGCAGTCCACGAAGACAGATCTCTGGGGCCACCGTCCTGACTTTC; CDR3aa: CASSPRRQISGATVLTF
j_gene: TRBJ2-1; d_gene: TRBD1; v_gene: TRBV6-1; abundance: .; CDR3nt: TGTGCCAGCAGTGACCGACAGGGTATTGAGCAGTTCTTC; CDR3aa: CASSDRQGIEQFF
j_gene: TRBJ2-5; d_gene: TRBD2; v_gene: TRBV20-1; abundance: few; CDR3nt: TGCAGTGCTGAAGTCCCCACTAGCGGGAGACTTACTGAGCAGTACTTC; CDR3aa: CSAEVPTSGRLTEQYF
j_gene: TRBJ2-5; d_gene: .; v_gene: TRBV5-1; abundance: .; CDR3nt: TGCGCCAGCAGCTTGGACGCTGGGGGCTCTATCTACAATGAGCAGTACTTC; CDR3aa: CASSLDAGGSIYNEQYF
j_gene: TRBJ2-7; d_gene: .; v_gene: TRBV27; abundance: few; CDR3nt: TGTGCCAGCAGTTTCCCCTCCGGGGGCGAGCAGTACTTC; CDR3aa: CASSFPSGGEQYF
j_gene: TRBJ2-5; d_gene: .; v_gene: TRBV10-3; abundance: once; CDR3nt: TGTGCCATCAGAGGAGCCGGGGAGGCTATTAACAACAATGAGCAGTACTTC; CDR3aa: CAIRGAGEAINNNEQYF
j_gene: TRBJ1-2; d_gene: .; v_gene: TRBV5-1; abundance: .; CDR3nt: TGCGCCAGCAGCTATAAAATACAGGGACGGGATGGCTACACCTTC; CDR3aa: CASSYKIQGRDGYTF
j_gene: TRBJ2-5; d_gene: .; v_gene: TRBV5-1; abundance: many; CDR3nt: TGCGCCAGCAGCTTGGAGACGGCCATGCAAGAGACCCAGTACTTC; CDR3aa: CASSLETAMQETQYF
j_gene: TRBJ1-2; d_gene: .; v_gene: TRBV6-2/TRBV6-3; abundance: once; CDR3nt: TGTGCCAGCGCCGGACGGAACTATGGCTACACCTTC; CDR3aa: CASAGRNYGYTF
j_gene: TRBJ1-3; d_gene: .; v_gene: TRBV11-2; abundance: .; CDR3nt: TGTGCCAGCCACAAACACTCTGGAAACACCATATATTTT; CDR3aa: CASHKHSGNTIYF
j_gene: TRBJ2-1; d_gene: .; v_gene: TRBV9; abundance: .; CDR3nt: TGTGCCAGCAGCGAGGGGGTGAGGGTAAACTCCTACAATGAGCAGTTCTTC; CDR3aa: CASSEGVRVNSYNEQFF
j_gene: TRBJ2-3; d_gene: TRBD2; v_gene: TRBV3-1; abundance: few; CDR3nt: TGTGCCAGCAGCCAAGAGCCAGCGGGGGGCTCGGATACGCAGTATTTT; CDR3aa: CASSQEPAGGSDTQYF
j_gene: TRBJ1-1; d_gene: .; v_gene: TRBV4-3; abundance: .; CDR3nt: TGCGCCAGCAGCCAAGGACAGATCACTGAAGCTTTCTTT; CDR3aa: CASSQGQITEAFF
j_gene: TRBJ2-2; d_gene: TRBD1; v_gene: TRBV4-1; abundance: .; CDR3nt: TGCGCCAGCAGCGGCGTTGGGACAGGGGATTACACCGGGGAGCTGTTTTTT; CDR3aa: CASSGVGTGDYTGELFF